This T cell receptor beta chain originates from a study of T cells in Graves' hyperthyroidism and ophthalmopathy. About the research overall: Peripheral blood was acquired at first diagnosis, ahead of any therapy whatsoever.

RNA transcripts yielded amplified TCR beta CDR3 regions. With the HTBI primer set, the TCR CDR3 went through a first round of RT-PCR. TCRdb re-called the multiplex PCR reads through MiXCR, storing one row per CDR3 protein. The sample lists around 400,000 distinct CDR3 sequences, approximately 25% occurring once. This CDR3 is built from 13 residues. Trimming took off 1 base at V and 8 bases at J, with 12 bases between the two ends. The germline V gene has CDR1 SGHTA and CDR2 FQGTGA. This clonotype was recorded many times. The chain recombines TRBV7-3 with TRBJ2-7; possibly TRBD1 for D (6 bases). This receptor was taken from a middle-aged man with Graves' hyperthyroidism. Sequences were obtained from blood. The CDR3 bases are TGTGCCAGCAGCTTAAGCCAGGGGAAGAAGCAGTACTTC. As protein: CASSLSQGKKQYF.